The entry below describes one TCR beta chain. The data were obtained in a study of blood T cell repertoires in COVID-19. About the study: Sites across the United States, Italy and Spain contributed samples from acute and convalescent COVID-19. From T cells, B-cell-depleted T cells, or PBMCs came the material, which was cDNA or gDNA.

Trimming removed 6 bases from V and 6 bases from J; junction bases left unmatched: 6. Per germline, CDR1 LNHDA and CDR2 SQIVND (reference sequence). The CDR3 runs to 15 residues. Profiled with immunoSEQ multiplex PCR; TCRdb holds only in-frame clones, not every one. This sample yields about 220,000 clones, of which about 80% are seen a single time; about 2.1% belongs to the top ten. V and J are TRBV19 and TRBJ1-5; 12 bases align to TRBD1. The specimen sequenced was peripheral blood. The sequence came from a woman aged 55-75 years with acute or convalescent COVID-19. The CDR3 DNA is TGTGCCAGTAGCCCGGGACAGGGGGCCTCTCAGCCCCAGCATTTT. This sequence encodes CASSPGQGASQPQHF.